This T cell receptor (beta chain) was identified during a study of technical replicates of blood from several donors. The CDR3 covers 12 residues. Unmatched junction bases numbered 4, after V lost 6 bases and J lost 9 bases. Germline CDR1 MNHNY, CDR2 SVGAGI (reference sequence). Data came from immunoSEQ multiplex PCR; TCRdb stores just in-frame clones and leaves some out. The sample lists around 97,000 clones, about 94% occurring once. This TCR was recovered from a human donor in good health. Sequencing was performed on T cells isolated from PBMCs. The rearrangement links TRBV6-6 to TRBJ2-1; 8 bases line up with TRBD2. The DNA of the CDR3 is TGTGCCAGCAGGGGACTAGGAGGTGAGCAGTTCTTC. Amino acid sequence: CASRGLGGEQFF.